This T cell receptor (beta chain) was obtained from a study of cytomegalovirus exposure and HLA in healthy donors. Germline CDR1 is SGHDT and CDR2 is YYEEEE. The trim removed 3 bases at V and 6 bases at J, leaving 11 bases unmatched. The CDR3 consists of 16 residues. 60 Vbeta and 13 Jbeta primers were used in PCR. Using immunoSEQ multiplex PCR, the repertoire was profiled, and TCRdb retains in-frame clones only, with some absent. The sample gives about 120,000 clones, 70% to 80% of which show up once; about 2.5% is in the top ten. Sequencing was performed on PBMCs. The chain couples TRBV5-6 to TRBJ2-3, with 9 bases identical to TRBD2. This TCR was sampled from a woman between 40 and 55 years old in good health and CMV-seropositive. The chain's CDR3 is CASSSPLAGATDTQYF. CDR3 DNA: TGTGCCAGCAGCTCGCCTTTAGCGGGGGCGACCGATACGCAGTATTTT.